A selection of T cell receptor beta chains follows, all from one sample in a study of T cells in Graves' hyperthyroidism and ophthalmopathy. Each CDR3 protein gets one entry after TCRdb re-called the multiplex PCR reads with MiXCR. The sample records about 480,000 distinct CDR3 sequences, about an eighth being singletons. Sequencing used blood. Receptor source: a woman in her late teens or twenties with Graves' hyperthyroidism. The CDR3 runs from the conserved cysteine through the conserved F or W. Fields, in order: clone size, J gene, V gene, D gene, CDR3 protein, CDR3 DNA. The D gene is left open where the match is weak. Clone size is shown for a subset of rows, as once, few, many or a class of expanded clone.

-	TRBJ2-3	TRBV11-2	-	CASSLVLGAIADTQYF	TGTGCCAGCAGCTTAGTTCTGGGAGCCATCGCAGATACGCAGTATTTT
many	TRBJ2-5	TRBV4-1	-	CASSQVRRASKETQYF	TGCGCCAGCAGCCAAGTGAGGAGGGCCAGTAAAGAGACCCAGTACTTC
many	TRBJ1-2	TRBV20-1	-	CSASAPYRGRDGYTF	TGCAGTGCTAGTGCTCCCTACCGGGGGAGGGATGGCTACACCTTC
many	TRBJ2-6	TRBV12-3/TRBV12-4	-	CASSFDASGANVLTF	TGTGCCAGCAGTTTCGACGCTTCTGGGGCCAACGTCCTGACTTTC
many	TRBJ2-2	TRBV7-3	TRBD1	CASSPPGQKNTGELFF	TGTGCCAGCAGCCCGCCGGGACAGAAGAACACCGGGGAGCTGTTTTTT
many	TRBJ2-7	TRBV20-1	-	CSVTEAGVYEQYF	TGCAGTGTCACCGAGGCAGGGGTCTACGAGCAGTACTTC
many	TRBJ2-1	TRBV12-3/TRBV12-4	TRBD2	CASSPQLRTSGTNEQFF	TGTGCCAGCAGTCCACAACTACGGACTAGCGGGACCAATGAGCAGTTCTTC
few	TRBJ2-2	TRBV7-9	TRBD1	CASSKGTGGTGELFF	TGTGCCAGCAGCAAAGGGACAGGGGGAACCGGGGAGCTGTTTTTT
many	TRBJ2-3	TRBV5-1	TRBD2	CASSLGGTSASTDTQYF	TGCGCCAGCAGCCTGGGGGGGACTAGCGCTAGCACAGATACGCAGTATTTT
-	TRBJ1-2	TRBV4-1	-	CASSQVPVRYYGYTF	TGCGCCAGCAGCCAAGTCCCGGTCCGGTACTATGGCTACACCTTC
many	TRBJ2-5	TRBV6-1	TRBD2	CASSALRTSGQETQYF	TGTGCCAGCAGTGCACTCAGGACTAGCGGACAAGAGACCCAGTACTTC
few	TRBJ2-1	TRBV19	-	CASTLRLHTPNEQFF	TGTGCCAGTACCCTGAGACTCCATACCCCTAATGAGCAGTTCTTC
few	TRBJ1-1	TRBV29-1	-	CSVEDFGPHEAFF	TGCAGCGTTGAAGATTTTGGCCCCCACGAAGCTTTCTTT
-	TRBJ2-3	TRBV29-1	-	CSVDAGTDTQYF	TGCAGCGTTGATGCCGGCACAGATACGCAGTATTTT
many	TRBJ2-7	TRBV10-3	-	CAIRDPVFQDEQYF	TGTGCCATCAGAGACCCGGTTTTTCAAGACGAGCAGTACTTC
few	TRBJ2-3	TRBV7-3	-	CASSLIGAGITDTQYF	TGTGCCAGCAGCTTAATAGGGGCGGGAATCACAGATACGCAGTATTTT
many	TRBJ1-1	TRBV7-8	-	CASSRTMNTEAFF	TGTGCCAGCTCCAGGACTATGAACACTGAAGCTTTCTTT
many	TRBJ2-1	TRBV12-5	TRBD2	CASALMLAVNEQFF	TGTGCTAGTGCCCTGATGCTAGCGGTAAATGAGCAGTTCTTC
many	TRBJ1-2	TRBV29-1	TRBD1	CSVTGGTNYGYTF	TGCAGCGTTACAGGGGGGACTAACTATGGCTACACCTTC
many	TRBJ2-7	TRBV6-1	TRBD2	CASRGREGRTYEQYF	TGTGCCAGCAGGGGACGGGAGGGCCGAACCTACGAGCAGTACTTC
many	TRBJ2-7	TRBV30	TRBD2	CAWRVTSGRARGYEQYF	TGTGCCTGGAGAGTGACTAGCGGGAGGGCCCGGGGCTACGAGCAGTACTTC
-	TRBJ2-1	TRBV11-3	-	CASSSTAPPRNEQFF	TGTGCCAGCAGCTCGACCGCCCCGCCCCGGAATGAGCAGTTCTTC
many	TRBJ1-1	TRBV19	TRBD1	CASIQFRGTEAFF	TGTGCCAGTATTCAATTCAGGGGGACTGAAGCTTTCTTT
once	TRBJ2-3	TRBV10-3	-	CAISESGTSTDTQYF	TGTGCCATCAGTGAGTCCGGGACTAGCACAGATACGCAGTATTTT
many	TRBJ2-3	TRBV19	TRBD2	CASSRSGESTDTQYF	TGTGCCAGTAGTAGGAGCGGGGAAAGCACAGATACGCAGTATTTT
many	TRBJ2-3	TRBV20-1	TRBD1	CSASLRTGLDTQYF	TGCAGTGCTTCGCTAAGGACAGGTCTGGATACGCAGTATTTT
many	TRBJ1-1	TRBV20-1	TRBD1	CSAGDRVVTEAFF	TGCAGTGCGGGAGACAGGGTAGTCACTGAAGCTTTCTTT
many	TRBJ2-3	TRBV20-1	-	CSATTSSTDTQYF	TGCAGTGCCACGACGTCTAGCACAGATACGCAGTATTTT
few	TRBJ1-6	TRBV19	-	CASSALGGAAYNSPLHF	TGTGCCAGTAGTGCATTAGGGGGTGCGGCTTATAATTCACCCCTCCACTTT
many	TRBJ2-4	TRBV7-2	-	CASSPEIGKNIQYF	TGTGCCAGCAGCCCCGAGATCGGAAAAAACATTCAGTACTTC
many	TRBJ2-5	TRBV28	-	CASRTRGQETQYF	TGTGCCAGCAGGACCCGGGGGCAAGAGACCCAGTACTTC
many	TRBJ1-1	TRBV2	-	CASSEGGSTEAFF	TGTGCCAGCTCTGAAGGGGGGAGCACTGAAGCTTTCTTT
-	TRBJ1-3	TRBV5-4	TRBD1	CASSLLGQGNTIYF	TGTGCCAGCAGCTTGTTGGGACAGGGAAACACCATATATTTT
few	TRBJ1-5	TRBV19	-	CASSTLGRGNQPQHF	TGTGCCAGTTCCACCCTTGGGAGGGGCAATCAGCCCCAGCATTTT
once	TRBJ1-2	TRBV9	TRBD1	CASSVAGRGPYGYTF	TGTGCCAGCAGCGTAGCTGGCAGGGGGCCCTATGGCTACACCTTC
many	TRBJ2-1	TRBV6-1	-	CASSYLGNVDNEQFF	TGTGCCAGCAGTTACTTGGGAAATGTCGACAATGAGCAGTTCTTC
many	TRBJ2-5	TRBV25-1	-	CASSWTGGPQETQYF	TGTGCCAGCAGCTGGACCGGGGGACCACAAGAGACCCAGTACTTC
-	TRBJ2-7	TRBV14	TRBD1	CASSQGTGAFYEQYF	TGTGCCAGCAGCCAGGGGACAGGGGCTTTTTACGAGCAGTACTTC
many	TRBJ1-2	TRBV12-3/TRBV12-4	TRBD1	CASSSTTGGDGYTF	TGTGCCAGCAGTTCCACCACAGGGGGCGATGGCTACACCTTC
many	TRBJ2-5	TRBV3-1	-	CASSLLGGTQETQYF	TGTGCCAGCAGCCTCCTCGGGGGAACCCAAGAGACCCAGTACTTC
many	TRBJ2-7	TRBV18	-	CASSPSVTIAEQYF	TGTGCCAGCTCACCCTCCGTGACAATCGCCGAGCAGTACTTC
-	TRBJ1-5	TRBV19	TRBD1	CASSTKRAGGGNQPQHF	TGTGCCAGTAGTACTAAACGGGCAGGGGGAGGCAATCAGCCCCAGCATTTT
many	TRBJ2-5	TRBV7-3	TRBD2	CASSSGTSGGGETQYF	TGTGCCAGCAGCTCCGGGACTAGCGGAGGGGGAGAGACCCAGTACTTC
many	TRBJ1-1	TRBV30	TRBD1	CAWSRGLVNTEAFF	TGTGCCTGGTCCAGGGGGCTAGTGAACACTGAAGCTTTCTTT
many	TRBJ1-2	TRBV19	TRBD1	CASRDRGDYGYTF	TGTGCCAGTCGGGACAGGGGGGACTATGGCTACACCTTC
many	TRBJ2-1	TRBV12-3/TRBV12-4	TRBD1	CASSPRDSSREQFF	TGTGCCAGCAGTCCCCGGGACAGTTCGCGTGAGCAGTTCTTC
many	TRBJ1-2	TRBV5-8	-	CAYTSYYGYTF	TGTGCCTACACTTCCTACTATGGCTACACCTTC
many	TRBJ1-1	TRBV7-3	-	CASSPSGGNTEAFF	TGTGCCAGCAGCCCCAGCGGTGGGAACACTGAAGCTTTCTTT
many	TRBJ1-5	TRBV5-5	-	CASSRDTTWNQPQHF	TGTGCCAGCAGTAGGGACACCACCTGGAATCAGCCCCAGCATTTT